This TCR beta chain was captured in a study of CD8+CD57+ T cells in acquired aplastic anemia. In patients chosen for sequencing, flow cytometry had shown CD8+CD57+ cell expansion. Researchers used genomic DNA as the template to profile TCR beta VDJ and CDR3. In TCRdb, the reads were re-called with MiXCR into one record per CDR3 protein. The table includes 190,000 or so distinct CDR3 sequences, over 40% detected once. This CDR3 region has 13 residues. The junction had 6 bases not matched to a gene; V was cut back by 6 bases and J by 5 bases. Looked up from germline, CDR1 is DFQATT and CDR2 is SNEGSKA (reference sequence). This clonotype was counted many times.

V and J are TRBV20-1 and TRBJ2-5; 10 bases are shared with TRBD2. The sequence came from a human donor with aplastic anemia. The sample consisted of sorted CD4+, CD8+, or CD8+CD57+ T cells (not recorded which) from PBMCs. The CDR3 spells CSAPSGREETQYF. The CDR3 region has the DNA TGCAGTGCCCCTAGCGGGAGAGAGGAGACCCAGTACTTC.